The source of this T cell receptor (beta chain) is a study of molecular identifiers for immune sequencing clone quantification. Study-wide points: Clones above 20 RNA copies held over 98% of effector molecules, under 1% in naive cells. Spiked TCR RNA from one Jurkat cell reportedly showed up when mixed among one million naive cells.

One entry per CDR3 protein results from TCRdb running MiXCR on the PCR reads. This table has about 640,000 distinct CDR3 sequences, about 20% appearing once. Of note for this clonotype: Its antigen is currently unknown. This clone may be a read error of a much larger clone one base away.

Sorted naive CD8 T cells were those defined as CD8+CD4-CCR7+CD45RA+. The CDR3 is 15 amino acids. The germline gives CDR1 SGHVS, CDR2 FNYEAQ. The V end was cut by 1 base, the J end by 4 bases, with 13 bases between. The chain recombines TRBV7-6 with TRBJ2-5; D may be TRBD1 (7 bases). This sequence originates from a human donor in good health. Some libraries in this study had Jurkat cell RNA spiked in. Source material: naive CD8+ T cells from blood, with Jurkat cell RNA spiked in. Noted subset: FACS-sorted CD8+CD4-CCR7+CD45RA+ naive T cells. The CDR3: CASSLGRGLGETQYF. The CDR3 DNA sequence: TGTGCCAGCAGCTTAGGGAGGGGGCTTGGAGAGACCCAGTACTTC.